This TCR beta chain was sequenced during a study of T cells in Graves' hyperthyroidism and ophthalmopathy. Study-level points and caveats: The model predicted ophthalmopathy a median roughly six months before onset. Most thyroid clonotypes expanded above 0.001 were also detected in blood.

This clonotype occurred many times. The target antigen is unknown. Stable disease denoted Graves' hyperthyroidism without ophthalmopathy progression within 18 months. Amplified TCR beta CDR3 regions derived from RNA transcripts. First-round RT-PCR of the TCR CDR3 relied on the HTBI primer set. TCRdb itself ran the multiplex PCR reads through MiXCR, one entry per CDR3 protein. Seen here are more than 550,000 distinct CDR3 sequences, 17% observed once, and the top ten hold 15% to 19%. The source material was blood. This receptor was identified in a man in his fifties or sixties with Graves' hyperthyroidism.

CDR3 in amino acids: CASSARRASHNEQFF. The DNA for the CDR3 is TGTGCCAGCAGTGCCAGGCGGGCATCCCACAATGAGCAGTTCTTC. The chain has TRBV2 and TRBJ2-1, with D possibly being TRBD2 (5 bases). The CDR3 sequence is 15 residues long. Per germline, CDR1 SNHLY and CDR2 FYNNEI. Trimming shortened V by 4 bases and J by 5 bases, and 15 bases separated the two germline ends.